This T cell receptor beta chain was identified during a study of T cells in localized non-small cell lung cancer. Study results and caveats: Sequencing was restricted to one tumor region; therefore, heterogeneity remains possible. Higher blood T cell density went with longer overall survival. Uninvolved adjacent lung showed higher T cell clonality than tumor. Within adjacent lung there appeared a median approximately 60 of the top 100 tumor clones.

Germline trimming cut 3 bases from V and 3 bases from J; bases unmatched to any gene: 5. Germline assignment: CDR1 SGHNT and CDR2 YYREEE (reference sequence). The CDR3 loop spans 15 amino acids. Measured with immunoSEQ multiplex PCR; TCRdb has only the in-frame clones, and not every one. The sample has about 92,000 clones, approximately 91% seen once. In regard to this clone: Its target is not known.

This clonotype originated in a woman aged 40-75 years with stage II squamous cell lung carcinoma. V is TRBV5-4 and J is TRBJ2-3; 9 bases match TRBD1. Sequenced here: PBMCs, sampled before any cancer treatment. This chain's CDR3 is CASSSRQGGTDTQYF. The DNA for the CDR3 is TGTGCCAGCAGCTCACGACAGGGGGGGACAGATACGCAGTATTTT.